Listed below are T cell receptor beta chains from one sample, sequenced in a study of CD8 T cells in Susac syndrome. In TCRdb, the immunoSEQ multiplex PCR reads were re-called with MiXCR into one record per CDR3 protein. Found here are about 290,000 distinct CDR3 sequences, approximately 85% of them singletons; the top ten hold roughly 0.22%. Sequencing was performed on CD8+ T cells from PBMCs. The origin of the receptors is a human donor with multiple sclerosis. Both conserved end residues are part of each CDR3. The D gene is left open where the match is weak. Size is stated for part of the rows, as once, few or many counts, or as a class when the clone is expanded.

V	size	J	D	CDR3	DNA
TRBV27	.	TRBJ1-5	TRBD1	CASSLSPQGIFWPQHF	TGTGCCAGCAGTTTATCGCCACAGGGGATCTTTTGGCCCCAGCATTTT
TRBV6-6	.	TRBJ2-7	.	CASSSQGPSSYEQYF	TGTGCCAGCAGCTCCCAGGGGCCCAGCTCCTACGAGCAGTACTTC
TRBV6-2/TRBV6-3	.	TRBJ1-1	TRBD1	CASSSPGGHTEAFF	TGTGCCAGCAGTTCGCCAGGGGGGCACACTGAAGCTTTCTTT
TRBV13	.	TRBJ2-3	.	CASSVSGDTQYF	TGTGCCAGCAGCGTGTCCGGGGATACGCAGTATTTT
TRBV4-3	once	TRBJ2-2	TRBD2	CASSQGGLADRGGELFF	TGCGCCAGCAGCCAAGGGGGACTAGCAGATAGGGGCGGGGAGCTGTTTTTT
TRBV7-6	few	TRBJ1-5	.	CASSLSPGSTSNQPQHF	TGTGCCAGCAGCTTATCTCCAGGGTCGACGAGCAATCAGCCCCAGCATTTT
TRBV10-2	.	TRBJ2-7	TRBD1	CASSDRDRGAEQYF	TGCGCCAGCAGTGACCGGGACAGGGGGGCCGAGCAGTACTTC
TRBV24-1	.	TRBJ1-5	.	CATSQGNQPQHF	TGTGCCACCAGTCAGGGTAATCAGCCCCAGCATTTT
TRBV30	.	TRBJ1-1	TRBD1	CAWRVGTGGTEAFF	TGTGCCTGGAGAGTCGGGACAGGCGGGACTGAAGCTTTCTTT
TRBV25-1	.	TRBJ2-1	.	CASREDWPNEQFF	TGTGCCAGCAGGGAAGACTGGCCCAATGAGCAGTTCTTC
TRBV5-5	.	TRBJ2-4	.	CASSFWATKNIQYF	TGTGCCAGCAGCTTCTGGGCTACCAAAAACATTCAGTACTTC
TRBV2	.	TRBJ2-7	.	CASATTPAPYEQYF	TGTGCCAGCGCAACGACACCGGCACCCTACGAGCAGTACTTC
TRBV7-8	.	TRBJ1-5	TRBD1	CASSTQGASRPPQHF	TGTGCCAGCAGCACCCAGGGGGCCTCACGGCCGCCCCAGCATTTT
TRBV28	.	TRBJ2-1	.	CASSLPGAAGQSYNEQFF	TGTGCCAGCAGTTTACCCGGGGCTGCGGGACAATCCTACAATGAGCAGTTCTTC
TRBV11-2	.	TRBJ2-4	TRBD2	CASSSAGTSGIAGNIQYF	TGTGCCAGCAGCTCCGCCGGGACTAGCGGGATAGCGGGAAACATTCAGTACTTC
TRBV2	.	TRBJ2-7	.	CASSDEGRRYEQYF	TGTGCCAGCAGTGATGAGGGGCGCCGCTACGAGCAGTACTTC
TRBV27	.	TRBJ2-6	.	CASSPSASFSGANVLTF	TGTGCCAGCAGTCCCAGCGCGTCCTTCTCTGGGGCCAACGTCCTGACTTTC
TRBV6-1	.	TRBJ2-7	.	CASSEIAARTYEQYF	TGTGCCAGCAGTGAAATAGCGGCCCGAACGTACGAGCAGTACTTC
TRBV7-3	.	TRBJ1-1	.	CASSFSSTPDTEAFF	TGTGCCAGCAGTTTCTCCAGCACTCCAGACACTGAAGCTTTCTTT
TRBV5-1	.	TRBJ2-7	.	CASSLGLRREQYF	TGCGCCAGCAGCTTGGGTCTCCGGCGCGAGCAGTACTTC
TRBV30	.	TRBJ2-3	TRBD2	CAWKSTSRDTQYF	TGTGCCTGGAAATCGACTAGCCGAGATACGCAGTATTTT
TRBV6-5	.	TRBJ2-7	.	CASSYPGLGEQYF	TGTGCCAGCAGTTACCCAGGGCTGGGGGAGCAGTACTTC
TRBV12-3/TRBV12-4	.	TRBJ1-1	.	CASSLARVFRRTEAFF	TGTGCCAGCAGTTTAGCGCGTGTATTTCGTCGTACTGAAGCTTTCTTT
TRBV5-1	.	TRBJ1-1	TRBD1	CASSFTGVAEAFF	TGCGCCAGCAGCTTCACAGGGGTGGCTGAAGCTTTCTTT
TRBV28	.	TRBJ2-7	.	CASSLVPRRVEQYF	TGTGCCAGCAGTTTGGTGCCCCGGCGGGTCGAGCAGTACTTC
TRBV28	.	TRBJ2-5	TRBD2	CASSRRTSGQRGTQYF	TGTGCCAGCAGTCGGCGGACTAGCGGGCAGCGTGGGACCCAGTACTTC
TRBV6-2/TRBV6-3	.	TRBJ2-1	.	CASSYSTLRSYNEQFF	TGTGCCAGCAGTTACTCGACCCTTCGATCCTACAATGAGCAGTTCTTC
TRBV28	few	TRBJ2-1	.	CASSLASEQFF	TGTGCCAGCAGTCTCGCCTCTGAGCAGTTCTTC
TRBV28	.	TRBJ2-3	.	CASSPGLGGTDTQYF	TGTGCCAGCAGTCCAGGCCTGGGAGGCACAGATACGCAGTATTTT
TRBV7-9	.	TRBJ2-5	TRBD2	CASSLGTSIETQYF	TGTGCCAGCAGCTTAGGGACTAGCATAGAGACCCAGTACTTC
TRBV25-1	.	TRBJ2-7	.	CASSQTGAARHYEQYF	TGTGCCAGCAGTCAGACCGGAGCCGCAAGGCACTACGAGCAGTACTTC
TRBV7-9	.	TRBJ2-3	TRBD1	CASTPGQVSTDTQYF	TGTGCCAGCACCCCGGGACAGGTCAGCACAGATACGCAGTATTTT
TRBV20-1	.	TRBJ2-1	TRBD1	CSARDIDRDSSLLDNEQFF	TGCAGTGCTAGAGATATAGACCGGGACAGCTCCCTCCTTGACAATGAGCAGTTCTTC
TRBV20-1	.	TRBJ2-1	TRBD2	CSASETTSGSYNEQFF	TGCAGTGCTAGCGAGACCACTAGCGGGAGCTACAATGAGCAGTTCTTC
TRBV13	.	TRBJ2-2	.	CASSFLASGELFF	TGTGCCAGCAGCTTCCTAGCGTCCGGGGAGCTGTTTTTT
TRBV19	.	TRBJ2-1	TRBD2	CASSTGTSGLGPYNEQFF	TGTGCCAGTAGTACCGGGACTAGCGGCTTAGGGCCCTACAATGAGCAGTTCTTC
TRBV4-1	.	TRBJ2-1	TRBD2	CASSQLAGGGEQFF	TGCGCCAGCAGCCAACTAGCGGGAGGCGGTGAGCAGTTCTTC
TRBV5-1	.	TRBJ2-1	.	CASSLGGVTQFF	TGCGCCAGCAGCTTAGGGGGAGTGACGCAGTTCTTC
TRBV13	once	TRBJ1-2	.	CASSQTDWARGYTF	TGTGCCAGCAGCCAGACTGACTGGGCTCGTGGCTACACCTTC
TRBV2	.	TRBJ1-1	.	CASIRDMNTEAFF	TGTGCCAGCATCAGAGACATGAACACTGAAGCTTTCTTT
TRBV6-1	.	TRBJ2-7	.	CAGSEGWQASKLYEQYF	TGTGCCGGCAGTGAAGGCTGGCAGGCAAGTAAACTCTACGAGCAGTACTTC
TRBV6-5	.	TRBJ2-1	.	CASRAGSSYNEQFF	TGTGCCAGCAGGGCAGGGAGCTCCTACAATGAGCAGTTCTTC
TRBV28	.	TRBJ1-1	.	CASSPYRGGVNTEAFF	TGTGCCAGCAGTCCGTATCGCGGGGGGGTTAACACTGAAGCTTTCTTT
TRBV25-1	.	TRBJ1-1	.	CASSGFAGNTEAFF	TGTGCCAGCAGTGGGTTCGCAGGAAACACTGAAGCTTTCTTT
TRBV3-1	.	TRBJ2-1	.	CASSQDMGGGDNEQFF	TGTGCCAGCAGCCAAGACATGGGAGGCGGAGACAATGAGCAGTTCTTC
TRBV19	.	TRBJ1-5	.	CASDISAGNQPQHF	TGTGCCAGCGATATAAGTGCGGGCAATCAGCCCCAGCATTTT
TRBV27	.	TRBJ1-2	.	CASRVGNYGYTF	TGTGCCAGCAGAGTGGGAAACTATGGCTACACCTTC
TRBV7-2	.	TRBJ2-7	TRBD1	CASSLGPGQGIYEQYF	TGTGCCAGCAGCTTAGGTCCGGGACAGGGGATTTACGAGCAGTACTTC
TRBV9	.	TRBJ2-3	.	CASSVGADTDTQYF	TGTGCCAGCAGCGTAGGCGCAGACACAGATACGCAGTATTTT
TRBV4-3	.	TRBJ1-1	.	CASSQVAGAAHTEAFF	TGCGCCAGCAGCCAAGTTGCAGGGGCCGCGCACACTGAAGCTTTCTTT
TRBV6-2/TRBV6-3	.	TRBJ2-1	.	CASSSYRIEQFF	TGTGCCAGCAGCTCGTATAGGATTGAGCAGTTCTTC
TRBV6-5	few	TRBJ2-3	.	CASSPLGSTDTQYF	TGTGCCAGCAGCCCTTTGGGGAGCACAGATACGCAGTATTTT
TRBV11-2	.	TRBJ2-7	TRBD2	CASSSGGALSYEQYF	TGTGCCAGCAGCTCCGGGGGGGCCCTCTCTTACGAGCAGTACTTC
TRBV4-3	.	TRBJ2-1	.	CASSQGPLSFLYNEQFF	TGCGCCAGCAGCCAAGGTCCCCTATCTTTTCTATACAATGAGCAGTTCTTC
TRBV15	.	TRBJ2-6	TRBD2	CATSSALAGLSGANVLTF	TGTGCCACCAGTTCAGCCCTAGCGGGCCTCTCTGGGGCCAACGTCCTGACTTTC
TRBV29-1	.	TRBJ2-5	TRBD2	CSVGGLAAQETQYF	TGCAGCGTCGGGGGACTAGCGGCCCAAGAGACCCAGTACTTC
TRBV6-2/TRBV6-3	.	TRBJ2-7	.	CASSSLLYYEQYF	TGTGCCAGCAGTTCACTTTTATACTACGAGCAGTACTTC
TRBV7-8	.	TRBJ1-1	.	CASSLDRVDTEAFF	TGTGCCAGCAGCTTGGATCGGGTGGACACTGAAGCTTTCTTT